This T cell receptor (beta chain) was captured by sequencing in a study of blood T cell repertoires in COVID-19. Whole-study context: Samples representing acute and convalescent COVID-19 were sourced from the United States, Italy and Spain. Sample material is recorded as cDNA or gDNA derived from T cells, B-cell-depleted T cells, or PBMCs.

Per the original data handling: Estimation of nucleated cell counts relied on the amplification of reference gene primers. The data were produced by immunoSEQ multiplex PCR, yet TCRdb's version contains in-frame clones alone and is incomplete. V and J calls and clone size are given by that table; D and trimming were obtained from the DNA. Found here are fewer than 300,000 clones, more than 90% of them singletons; the top ten hold approximately 2.6%. The TCR comes from a person aged 18-35 years with COVID-19, enrolled during active disease. The sequenced material came from peripheral blood.

The CDR3 is CASSLASAYNEQFF. CDR3 coding DNA: TGTGCCAGCAGCTTAGCCAGCGCTTACAATGAGCAGTTCTTC. The V call is TRBV11-3, the J call TRBJ2-1; D is ambiguous. Trimming stripped 1 base from V and 4 bases from J, with 8 bases between. Germline CDR1 reads SGHNT; CDR2 reads YENEEA. CDR3 size: 14 residues. Full variable domain (remainder filled in from reference TRBV11-3 and TRBJ2-1): EAGVVQSPRYKIIEKKQPVAFWCNPISGHNTLYWYLQNLGQGPELLIRYENEEAVDDSQLPKDRFSAERLKGVDSTLKIQPAELGDSAVYLCASSLASAYNEQFFGPGTRLTVL.